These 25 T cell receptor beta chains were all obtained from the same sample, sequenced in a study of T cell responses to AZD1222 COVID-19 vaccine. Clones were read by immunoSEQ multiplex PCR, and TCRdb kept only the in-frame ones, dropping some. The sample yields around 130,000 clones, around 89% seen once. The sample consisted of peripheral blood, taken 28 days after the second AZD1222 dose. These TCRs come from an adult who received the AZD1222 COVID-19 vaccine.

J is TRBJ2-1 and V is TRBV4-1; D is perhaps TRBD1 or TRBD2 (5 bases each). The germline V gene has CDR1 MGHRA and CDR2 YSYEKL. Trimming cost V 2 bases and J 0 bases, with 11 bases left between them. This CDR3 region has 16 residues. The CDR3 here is CASSQWKGSSYNEQFF. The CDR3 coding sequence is TGCGCCAGCAGCCAATGGAAGGGGAGCTCCTACAATGAGCAGTTCTTC.

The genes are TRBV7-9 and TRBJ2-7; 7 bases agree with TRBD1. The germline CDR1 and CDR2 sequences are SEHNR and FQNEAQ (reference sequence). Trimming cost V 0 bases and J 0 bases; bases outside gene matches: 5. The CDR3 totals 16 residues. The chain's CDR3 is CASSLATGASSYEQYF. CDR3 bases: TGTGCCAGCAGCTTAGCCACAGGGGCTTCCTCCTACGAGCAGTACTTC.

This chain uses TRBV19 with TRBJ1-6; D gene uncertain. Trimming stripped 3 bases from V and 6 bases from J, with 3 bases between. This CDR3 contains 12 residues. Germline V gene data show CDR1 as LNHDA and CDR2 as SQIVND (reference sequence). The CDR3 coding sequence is TGTGCCAGTAGTATGGGTAATTCACCCCTCCACTTT. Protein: CASSMGNSPLHF.

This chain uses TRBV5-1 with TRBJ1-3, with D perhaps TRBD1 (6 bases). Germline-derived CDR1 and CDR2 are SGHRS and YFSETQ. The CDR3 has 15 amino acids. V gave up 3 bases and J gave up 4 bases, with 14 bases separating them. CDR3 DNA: TGCGCCAGCAGCTCCGGAAACAGGGCCGGAAACACCATATATTTT. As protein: CASSSGNRAGNTIYF.

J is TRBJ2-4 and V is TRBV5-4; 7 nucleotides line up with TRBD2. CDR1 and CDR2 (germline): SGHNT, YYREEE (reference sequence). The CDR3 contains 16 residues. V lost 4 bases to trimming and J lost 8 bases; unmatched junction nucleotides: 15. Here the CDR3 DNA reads TGTGCCAGCAGCCCGGGGGGTCGGAGCCGGCCTGACATTCAGTACTTC. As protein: CASSPGGRSRPDIQYF.

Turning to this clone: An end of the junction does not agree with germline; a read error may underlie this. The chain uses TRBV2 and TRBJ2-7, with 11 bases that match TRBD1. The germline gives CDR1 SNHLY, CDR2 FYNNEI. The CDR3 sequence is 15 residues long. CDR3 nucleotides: TGTGCCAGCAGAGAAGGGACAGGGGGGACCTACGAGCAGTACTTC. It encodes CASREGTGGTYEQYF.

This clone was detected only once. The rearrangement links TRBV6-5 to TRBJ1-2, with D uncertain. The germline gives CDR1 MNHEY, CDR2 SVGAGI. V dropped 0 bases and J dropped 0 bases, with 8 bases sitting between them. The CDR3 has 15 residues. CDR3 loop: CASSYSGVTNYGYTF. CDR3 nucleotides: TGTGCCAGCAGTTACTCTGGGGTGACTAACTATGGCTACACCTTC.

DNA of the CDR3: TGTGCCAGCAGCTTAGTGCCCCAGCCGAATCAGCCCCAGCATTTT. It translates to CASSLVPQPNQPQHF. This rearrangement joins TRBV7-2 to TRBJ1-5; no firm D call. Germline assignment: CDR1 SGHTA and CDR2 FQGNSA. The CDR3 contains 15 residues. With 1 base removed from V and 4 bases from J, the gap between germline ends came to 11 bases.

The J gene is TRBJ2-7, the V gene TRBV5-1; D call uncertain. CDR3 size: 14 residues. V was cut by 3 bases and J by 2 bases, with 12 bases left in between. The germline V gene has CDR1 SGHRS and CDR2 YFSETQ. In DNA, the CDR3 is TGCGCCAGCAGCTCGGCAGTTACGGCCTACGAGCAGTACTTC. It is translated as CASSSAVTAYEQYF.

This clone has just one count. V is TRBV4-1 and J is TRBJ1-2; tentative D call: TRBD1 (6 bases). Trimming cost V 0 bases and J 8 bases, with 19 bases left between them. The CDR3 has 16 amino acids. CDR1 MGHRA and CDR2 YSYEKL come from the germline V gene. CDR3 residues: CASSQDPYPGGKGYTF. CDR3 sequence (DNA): TGCGCCAGCAGCCAAGATCCTTATCCCGGGGGCAAAGGCTACACCTTC.

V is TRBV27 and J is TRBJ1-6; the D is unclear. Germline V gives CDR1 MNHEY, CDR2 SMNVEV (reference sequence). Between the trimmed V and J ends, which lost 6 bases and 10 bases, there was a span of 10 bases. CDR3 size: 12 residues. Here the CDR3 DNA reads TGTGCCAGCAGGGGAGGGCTCTCACCCCTCCACTTT. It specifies CASRGGLSPLHF.

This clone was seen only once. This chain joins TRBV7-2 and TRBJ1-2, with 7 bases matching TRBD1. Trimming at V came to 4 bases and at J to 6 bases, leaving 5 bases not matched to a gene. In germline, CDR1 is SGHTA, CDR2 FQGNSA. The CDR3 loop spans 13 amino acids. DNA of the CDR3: TGTGCCAGCAGCTCTAGACAGGGCAATGGCTACACCTTC. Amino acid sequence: CASSSRQGNGYTF.

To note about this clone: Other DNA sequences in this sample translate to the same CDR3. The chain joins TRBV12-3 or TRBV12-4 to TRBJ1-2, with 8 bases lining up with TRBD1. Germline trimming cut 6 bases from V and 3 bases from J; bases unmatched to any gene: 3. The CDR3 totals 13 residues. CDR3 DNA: TGTGCCAGCAGCCCACAGGGGGACTATGGCTACACCTTC. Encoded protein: CASSPQGDYGYTF.

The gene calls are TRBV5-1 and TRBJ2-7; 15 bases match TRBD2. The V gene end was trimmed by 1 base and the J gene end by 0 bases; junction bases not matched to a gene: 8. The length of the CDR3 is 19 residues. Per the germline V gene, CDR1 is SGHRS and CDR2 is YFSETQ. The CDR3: CASSLRAGTSGRSSYEQYF. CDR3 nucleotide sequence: TGCGCCAGCAGCTTGCGAGCCGGGACTAGCGGGAGGAGCTCCTACGAGCAGTACTTC.

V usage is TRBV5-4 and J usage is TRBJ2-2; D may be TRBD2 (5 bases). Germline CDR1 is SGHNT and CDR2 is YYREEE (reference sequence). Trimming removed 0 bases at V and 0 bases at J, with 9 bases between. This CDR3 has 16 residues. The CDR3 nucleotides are TGTGCCAGCAGCTTGGCTCGGGGAGCGAACACCGGGGAGCTGTTTTTT. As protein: CASSLARGANTGELFF.

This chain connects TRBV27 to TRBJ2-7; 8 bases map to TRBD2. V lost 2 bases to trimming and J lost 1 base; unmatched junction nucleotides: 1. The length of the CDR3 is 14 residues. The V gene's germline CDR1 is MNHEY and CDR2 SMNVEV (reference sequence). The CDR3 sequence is CASSLGLASYEQYF. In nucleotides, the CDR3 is TGTGCCAGCAGTTTAGGACTAGCTTCCTACGAGCAGTACTTC.

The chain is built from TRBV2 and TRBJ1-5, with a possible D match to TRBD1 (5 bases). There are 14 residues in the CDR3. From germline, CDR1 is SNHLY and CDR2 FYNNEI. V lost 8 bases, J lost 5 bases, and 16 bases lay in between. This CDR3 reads CASQGSVGDQPQHF. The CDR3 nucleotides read TGTGCCAGCCAGGGAAGTGTGGGAGATCAGCCCCAGCATTTT. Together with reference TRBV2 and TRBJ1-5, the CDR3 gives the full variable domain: EPEVTQTPSHQVTQMGQEVILRCVPISNHLYFYWYRQILGQKVEFLVSFYNNEISEKSEIFDDQFSVERPDGSNFTLKIRSTKLEDSAMYFCASQGSVGDQPQHFGDGTRLSIL.

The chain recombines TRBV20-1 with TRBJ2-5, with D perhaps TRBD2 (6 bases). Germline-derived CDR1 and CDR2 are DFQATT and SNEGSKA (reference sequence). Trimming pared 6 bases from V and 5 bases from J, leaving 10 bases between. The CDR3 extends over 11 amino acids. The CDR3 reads CSANGGETQYF. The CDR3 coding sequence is TGCAGTGCAAATGGAGGGGAGACCCAGTACTTC.

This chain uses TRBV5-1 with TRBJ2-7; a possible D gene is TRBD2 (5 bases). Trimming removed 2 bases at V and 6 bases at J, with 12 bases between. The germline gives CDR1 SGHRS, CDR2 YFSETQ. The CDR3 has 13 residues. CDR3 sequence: CASSFDLRGEQYF. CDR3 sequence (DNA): TGCGCCAGCAGCTTTGATCTCCGGGGCGAGCAGTACTTC.

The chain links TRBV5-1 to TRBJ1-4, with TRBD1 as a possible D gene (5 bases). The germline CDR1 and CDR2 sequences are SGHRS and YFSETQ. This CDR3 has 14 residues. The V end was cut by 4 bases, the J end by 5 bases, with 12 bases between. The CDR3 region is CASSADSENEKLFF. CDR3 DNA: TGCGCCAGCAGCGCTGACAGTGAGAATGAAAAACTGTTTTTT. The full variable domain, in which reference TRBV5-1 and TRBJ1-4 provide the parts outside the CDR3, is KAGVTQTPRYLIKTRGQQVTLSCSPISGHRSVSWYQQTPGQGLQFLFEYFSETQRNKGNFPGRFSGRQFSNSRSEMNVSTLELGDSALYLCASSADSENEKLFFGSGTQLSVL.

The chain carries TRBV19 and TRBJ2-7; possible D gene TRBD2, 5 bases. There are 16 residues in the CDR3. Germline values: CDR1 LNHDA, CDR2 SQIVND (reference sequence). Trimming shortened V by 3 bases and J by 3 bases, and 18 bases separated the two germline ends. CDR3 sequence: CASSIWGANVGYEQYF. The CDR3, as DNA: TGTGCCAGTAGTATCTGGGGAGCTAATGTGGGCTACGAGCAGTACTTC.

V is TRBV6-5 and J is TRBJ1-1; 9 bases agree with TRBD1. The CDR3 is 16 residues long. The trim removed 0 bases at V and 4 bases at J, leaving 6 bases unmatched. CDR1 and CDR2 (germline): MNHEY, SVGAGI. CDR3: CASSYSSQGARTEAFF. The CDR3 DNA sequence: TGTGCCAGCAGTTACTCTTCACAGGGGGCGCGCACTGAAGCTTTCTTT.

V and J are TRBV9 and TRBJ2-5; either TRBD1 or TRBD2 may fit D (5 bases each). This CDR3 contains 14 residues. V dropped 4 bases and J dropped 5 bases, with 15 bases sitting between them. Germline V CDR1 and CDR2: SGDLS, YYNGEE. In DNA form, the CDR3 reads TGTGCCAGCAGCCCCCCGGGGCTTGGGGAGACCCAGTACTTC. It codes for CASSPPGLGETQYF.

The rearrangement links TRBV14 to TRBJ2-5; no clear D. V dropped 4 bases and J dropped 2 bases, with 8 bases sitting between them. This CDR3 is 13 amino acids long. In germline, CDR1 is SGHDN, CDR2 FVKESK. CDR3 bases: TGTGCCAGCAGCCCCCGACAACAAGAGACCCAGTACTTC. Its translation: CASSPRQQETQYF.

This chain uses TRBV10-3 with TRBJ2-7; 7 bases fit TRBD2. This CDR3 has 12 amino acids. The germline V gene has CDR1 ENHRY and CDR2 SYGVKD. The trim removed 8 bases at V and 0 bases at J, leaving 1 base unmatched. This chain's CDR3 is CAIGRGSYEQYF. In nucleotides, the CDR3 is TGTGCCATCGGGAGGGGCTCCTACGAGCAGTACTTC.